The rows below give T cell receptor beta chains drawn from one sample of a study of T cells in Graves' hyperthyroidism and ophthalmopathy. MiXCR, applied by TCRdb to the multiplex PCR reads, yields one record per CDR3 protein. This sample has about 640,000 distinct CDR3 sequences, with roughly 20% found just once. Sequenced material: blood. These receptors were taken from a man aged 25 to 40 with Graves' ophthalmopathy. The CDR3 runs from the conserved cysteine through the conserved F or W. The D gene is left open where the match is weak. Clone size is not always given. Where it is, it says once, few, many or a class for expanded clones.

size: few
V: TRBV20-1
J: TRBJ2-3
D: TRBD1
CDR3: CSAREGTASTDTQYF
DNA: TGCAGTGCTAGAGAAGGGACAGCTAGCACAGATACGCAGTATTTT

size: NA
V: TRBV24-1
J: TRBJ1-2
D: NA
CDR3: CATSESPTNYGYTF
DNA: TGTGCCACCAGTGAATCACCGACTAACTATGGCTACACCTTC

size: NA
V: TRBV7-2
J: TRBJ1-5
D: NA
CDR3: CASSLVTGADQPQHF
DNA: TGTGCCAGCAGCTTAGTTACGGGGGCGGATCAGCCCCAGCATTTT

size: few
V: TRBV12-3/TRBV12-4
J: TRBJ2-5
D: NA
CDR3: CASTLNTKETQYF
DNA: TGTGCCAGCACCCTCAATACCAAAGAGACCCAGTACTTC

size: few
V: TRBV7-2
J: TRBJ1-5
D: NA
CDR3: CASSLGWGVQPQHF
DNA: TGTGCCAGCAGCTTAGGGTGGGGTGTTCAGCCCCAGCATTTT

size: few
V: TRBV28
J: TRBJ2-3
D: NA
CDR3: CASSLGGQGGTDTQYF
DNA: TGTGCCAGCAGTTTAGGAGGGCAGGGTGGCACAGATACGCAGTATTTT

size: many
V: TRBV2
J: TRBJ2-1
D: TRBD1
CDR3: CASGQGASSYNEQFF
DNA: TGTGCCAGCGGACAGGGGGCGAGCTCCTACAATGAGCAGTTCTTC

size: NA
V: TRBV6-1
J: TRBJ2-5
D: TRBD1
CDR3: CASHSGQGETQYF
DNA: TGTGCCAGTCACTCCGGACAGGGAGAGACCCAGTACTTC

size: NA
V: TRBV4-2
J: TRBJ2-3
D: TRBD1
CDR3: CASNQDTTGGTDTQYF
DNA: TGTGCCAGCAACCAAGATACGACAGGGGGCACAGATACGCAGTATTTT

size: many
V: TRBV2
J: TRBJ2-5
D: TRBD1
CDR3: CASCGQGRRKETQYF
DNA: TGTGCCAGCTGCGGACAGGGGCGGCGGAAAGAGACCCAGTACTTC

size: few
V: TRBV12-3/TRBV12-4
J: TRBJ1-6
D: TRBD1
CDR3: CASSQEQGYNSPLHF
DNA: TGTGCCAGCAGTCAAGAACAGGGGTATAATTCACCCCTCCACTTT

size: few
V: TRBV25-1
J: TRBJ2-5
D: TRBD2
CDR3: CASSEGTSGRAGETQYF
DNA: TGTGCCAGCAGTGAAGGTACTAGCGGGAGGGCCGGAGAGACCCAGTACTTC

size: few
V: TRBV5-6
J: TRBJ2-3
D: NA
CDR3: CASSSQGTPESLTDTQYF
DNA: TGTGCCAGCAGCTCGCAGGGCACCCCGGAGAGTTTAACAGATACGCAGTATTTT

size: NA
V: TRBV7-2
J: TRBJ2-7
D: TRBD2
CDR3: CASRWDYKYEQYF
DNA: TGTGCCAGCAGGTGGGACTACAAATACGAGCAGTACTTC

size: NA
V: TRBV19
J: TRBJ2-3
D: NA
CDR3: CASSPTARELDTQYF
DNA: TGTGCCAGTAGTCCGACCGCCCGGGAGCTTGATACGCAGTATTTT

size: NA
V: TRBV15
J: TRBJ2-7
D: TRBD1
CDR3: CATSDRGPTYEQYF
DNA: TGTGCCACCTCGGACAGGGGGCCGACCTACGAGCAGTACTTC

size: few
V: TRBV3-1
J: TRBJ2-5
D: TRBD2
CDR3: CASSQTGLAKETQYF
DNA: TGTGCCAGCAGCCAAACAGGACTAGCGAAAGAGACCCAGTACTTC

size: many
V: TRBV12-3/TRBV12-4
J: TRBJ2-1
D: NA
CDR3: CASTPFYDGEQFF
DNA: TGTGCCAGCACCCCTTTCTACGACGGTGAGCAGTTCTTC

size: NA
V: TRBV29-1
J: TRBJ1-1
D: NA
CDR3: CSVEDFGQRAYTEAFF
DNA: TGCAGCGTTGAAGATTTCGGACAGAGGGCATACACTGAAGCTTTCTTT

size: NA
V: TRBV6-1
J: TRBJ2-1
D: NA
CDR3: CASSEQRTLYNEQFF
DNA: TGTGCCAGCAGTGAGCAGCGGACCCTCTACAATGAGCAGTTCTTC

size: many
V: TRBV3-1
J: TRBJ1-2
D: NA
CDR3: CASSPRRTDGGYTF
DNA: TGTGCCAGCAGCCCTAGAAGGACAGACGGTGGCTACACCTTC

size: NA
V: TRBV29-1
J: TRBJ2-7
D: NA
CDR3: CSVATLSGGTGNHEQYF
DNA: TGCAGCGTTGCCACCCTTAGTGGAGGAACAGGGAACCACGAGCAGTACTTC

size: many
V: TRBV2
J: TRBJ1-3
D: NA
CDR3: CASSVNRPSSGNTIYF
DNA: TGTGCCAGCAGTGTGAACAGGCCGAGCTCTGGAAACACCATATATTTT

size: many
V: TRBV28
J: TRBJ1-2
D: NA
CDR3: CASTRTDYNYGYTF
DNA: TGTGCCAGCACCCGGACAGACTATAACTATGGCTACACCTTC

size: NA
V: TRBV5-5
J: TRBJ1-2
D: NA
CDR3: CATWAQSYGYTF
DNA: TGTGCCACATGGGCGCAGTCCTATGGCTACACCTTC

size: few
V: TRBV24-1
J: TRBJ2-3
D: NA
CDR3: CATSDPGRGTDTQYF
DNA: TGTGCCACCAGTGATCCAGGTCGGGGCACAGATACGCAGTATTTT

size: few
V: TRBV5-4
J: TRBJ2-1
D: NA
CDR3: CASTGPTFYNEQFF
DNA: TGTGCCAGCACGGGACCGACCTTCTACAATGAGCAGTTCTTC

size: NA
V: TRBV19
J: TRBJ1-5
D: NA
CDR3: CASSMGKGSNQPQHF
DNA: TGTGCCAGTAGTATGGGGAAGGGCAGCAATCAGCCCCAGCATTTT

size: many
V: TRBV28
J: TRBJ1-1
D: NA
CDR3: CASRAWAEAFF
DNA: TGTGCCAGCAGGGCGTGGGCTGAAGCTTTCTTT

size: few
V: TRBV11-1
J: TRBJ2-3
D: TRBD2
CDR3: CASSPTTSGRTTDTQYF
DNA: TGTGCCAGCAGCCCTACTACTAGCGGGAGGACCACAGATACGCAGTATTTT

size: NA
V: TRBV5-1
J: TRBJ2-7
D: TRBD1
CDR3: CASRPGQGDYEQYF
DNA: TGCGCCAGCAGACCGGGACAGGGGGACTACGAGCAGTACTTC

size: few
V: TRBV27
J: TRBJ2-4
D: TRBD2
CDR3: CASSRGTSGRGRNIQYF
DNA: TGTGCCAGCAGTCGCGGGACTAGCGGGAGAGGAAGAAACATTCAGTACTTC

size: NA
V: TRBV18
J: TRBJ2-7
D: NA
CDR3: CASSPPNFSYEQYF
DNA: TGTGCCAGCTCACCACCGAACTTTTCCTACGAGCAGTACTTC

size: NA
V: TRBV28
J: TRBJ2-7
D: NA
CDR3: CASSTVSYEQYF
DNA: TGTGCCAGCAGTACTGTCTCCTACGAGCAGTACTTC

size: few
V: TRBV2
J: TRBJ1-4
D: NA
CDR3: CASSVQGTNEKLFF
DNA: TGTGCCAGCAGTGTACAGGGAACTAATGAAAAACTGTTTTTT

size: many
V: TRBV29-1
J: TRBJ2-1
D: NA
CDR3: CSVEDQTYNEQFF
DNA: TGCAGCGTTGAAGATCAGACTTACAATGAGCAGTTCTTC

size: NA
V: TRBV6-5
J: TRBJ1-6
D: TRBD1
CDR3: CASSYSARGGAMAPLHF
DNA: TGTGCCAGCAGTTACTCGGCCCGAGGGGGCGCGATGGCACCCCTCCACTTT

size: few
V: TRBV5-1
J: TRBJ2-1
D: NA
CDR3: CASSYGTAPQFF
DNA: TGCGCCAGCAGCTACGGGACCGCTCCTCAGTTCTTC

size: NA
V: TRBV28
J: TRBJ1-2
D: NA
CDR3: CASRLGYGYTF
DNA: TGTGCCAGCCGCTTGGGGTATGGCTACACCTTC

size: NA
V: TRBV6-2/TRBV6-3
J: TRBJ1-4
D: TRBD1
CDR3: CASSGGRGREGKLFF
DNA: TGTGCCAGCAGTGGAGGGAGGGGGCGGGAAGGAAAACTGTTTTTT

size: few
V: TRBV6-1
J: TRBJ2-5
D: NA
CDR3: CASSETLGAVAEQETQYF
DNA: TGTGCCAGCAGTGAAACTTTAGGGGCTGTGGCAGAACAAGAGACCCAGTACTTC

size: few
V: TRBV6-5
J: TRBJ2-7
D: NA
CDR3: CASSSTVFEQYF
DNA: TGTGCCAGCAGTTCGACTGTCTTTGAGCAGTACTTC

size: NA
V: TRBV19
J: TRBJ1-1
D: TRBD1
CDR3: CASSIDPGQGNFEAFF
DNA: TGTGCCAGTAGTATAGATCCCGGACAGGGTAATTTTGAAGCTTTCTTT

size: few
V: TRBV5-6
J: TRBJ2-5
D: TRBD2
CDR3: CASSTGTSGREETQYF
DNA: TGTGCCAGCAGCACCGGGACTAGCGGGAGGGAAGAGACCCAGTACTTC

size: many
V: TRBV3-1
J: TRBJ2-7
D: NA
CDR3: CASSHRDTLYEQYF
DNA: TGTGCCAGCAGTCACCGGGACACTCTCTACGAGCAGTACTTC

size: NA
V: TRBV14
J: TRBJ1-4
D: NA
CDR3: CASSRLMGGRLFF
DNA: TGTGCCAGCAGCCGCCTAATGGGAGGGAGACTGTTTTTT

size: NA
V: TRBV20-1
J: TRBJ1-6
D: TRBD1
CDR3: CSATGTGSSYNSPLHF
DNA: TGCAGTGCTACCGGGACAGGGAGCTCCTATAATTCACCCCTCCACTTT

size: NA
V: TRBV14
J: TRBJ2-6
D: NA
CDR3: CASSRYGALSGANVLTF
DNA: TGTGCCAGCAGCCGGTACGGGGCATTGTCTGGGGCCAACGTCCTGACTTTC

size: NA
V: TRBV6-1
J: TRBJ1-1
D: TRBD1
CDR3: CASRPPTGGSEAFF
DNA: TGTGCCAGCAGACCCCCCACAGGGGGCTCTGAAGCTTTCTTT

size: many
V: TRBV7-2
J: TRBJ2-1
D: NA
CDR3: CASSSGTSKNNEQFF
DNA: TGTGCCAGCAGCTCCGGGACTTCGAAGAACAATGAGCAGTTCTTC

size: few
V: TRBV7-9
J: TRBJ1-1
D: NA
CDR3: CASSYNELWAPAFF
DNA: TGTGCCAGCAGCTATAATGAGTTGTGGGCGCCGGCTTTCTTT

size: few
V: TRBV28
J: TRBJ2-2
D: NA
CDR3: CASSTIKGKNTGELFF
DNA: TGTGCCAGCAGTACAATTAAGGGAAAGAACACCGGGGAGCTGTTTTTT

size: many
V: TRBV20-1
J: TRBJ1-1
D: NA
CDR3: CSARDRDVNTEAFF
DNA: TGCAGTGCTAGAGACAGGGACGTGAACACTGAAGCTTTCTTT